The 11 T cell receptor beta chains below were found in one sample sequenced in a study of blood T cell repertoires in COVID-19 (dated by TCRdb to 2018 to 2021). Receptor amplification or capture employed the immunoSEQ multiplex PCR assay. TCRdb obtained this table from immuneACCESS and retained in-frame rearrangements with V and J assigned. These tables miss some clones; where compared with another copy, unresolved V genes account for less than half of the shortfall, and the remainder is unexplained. This sample comprises about 80,000 clones, over 75% of them detected only once. The ten largest clones take up more than 10% of the sample. The source material was peripheral blood. All receptors derive from a man aged 80 or over with acute or convalescent COVID-19.

A few counts support this clone. The chain recombines TRBV20-1 with TRBJ1-5, with D perhaps TRBD1 (5 bases). V lost 3 bases, J lost 3 bases, and 21 bases lay in between. The CDR3 consists of 17 residues. Germline V gene sequence: CDR1 DFQATT, CDR2 SNEGSKA (reference sequence). CDR3 in DNA: TGCAGTGCTAGTAAGCGGCGGGGCCCAGCCCACAATCAGCCCCAGCATTTT. Translation gives CSASKRRGPAHNQPQHF.

The chain has TRBV24-1 and TRBJ2-1, with a possible D match to TRBD2 (6 bases). The V and J ends lost 4 bases and 7 bases respectively, with 13 bases between them. The CDR3 is 14 amino acids. Germline V gene lookup returns CDR1 KGHDR and CDR2 SFDVKD. Here the CDR3 reads CATSEAGRRNEQFF. CDR3 in DNA: TGTGCCACCAGTGAGGCAGGGAGGAGGAATGAGCAGTTCTTC.

The CDR3 DNA sequence: TGTGCCAGCAGCTTGTGGGGACAGGGGGCTTTCACCGGGGAGCTGTTTTTT. Protein: CASSLWGQGAFTGELFF. V is TRBV11-2 and J is TRBJ2-2, with 12 bases matching TRBD1. The CDR3 runs to 17 residues. Trimming at V came to 3 bases and at J to 4 bases, leaving 6 bases not matched to a gene. Germline V gene sequence: CDR1 SGHAT, CDR2 FQNNGV.

The sample holds a few counts of this clone. The chain combines TRBV6-5 with TRBJ2-5, with 12 bases matching TRBD2. V was clipped by 8 bases and J by 2 bases; unmatched bases: 3. The CDR3 length is 14 residues. Per germline, CDR1 MNHEY and CDR2 SVGAGI. CDR3 sequence: CASSLAGGQETQYF. The CDR3, as DNA: TGTGCCAGCTCCCTAGCGGGGGGGCAAGAGACCCAGTACTTC.

This sequence joins TRBV9 and TRBJ2-1; maybe TRBD2 (5 bases). V dropped 3 bases and J dropped 9 bases, with 7 bases sitting between them. Germline V gene data show CDR1 as SGDLS and CDR2 as YYNGEE. This CDR3 has 11 amino acids. The CDR3 DNA reads as TGTGCCAGCAGCGGCGCGGGTGAGCAGTTCTTC. This sequence encodes CASSGAGEQFF.

V is TRBV6-6 and J is TRBJ2-5; D unresolved. The CDR3 sequence is 14 residues long. V lost 6 bases and J 2 bases, leaving 13 bases between the germline ends. Germline-derived CDR1 and CDR2 are MNHNY and SVGAGI (reference sequence). Here the CDR3 DNA reads TGTGCCAGCAGCCCCGGAGCAATTCAAGAGACCCAGTACTTC. Protein product: CASSPGAIQETQYF.

V is TRBV6-5 and J is TRBJ2-7, with a tentative D call TRBD2 (5 bases). V was shortened by 6 bases and J by 7 bases, with 10 bases between the two germline ends. This CDR3 is built from 11 residues. Germline values: CDR1 MNHEY, CDR2 SVGAGI. The CDR3 region has the DNA TGTGCCAGCAGCCCCGGGGATGAGCAGTACTTC. Protein: CASSPGDEQYF.

This chain joins TRBV6-5 and TRBJ1-2; D is uncertain. The CDR3 is 11 residues long. V gave up 6 bases and J gave up 5 bases, with 7 bases separating them. Germline CDR1 reads MNHEY; CDR2 reads SVGAGI. CDR3 region: CASRSNYGYTF. CDR3 nucleotide sequence: TGTGCCAGCAGATCCAATTATGGCTACACCTTC.

This rearrangement joins TRBV3-1 (or the pseudogene TRBV3-2) to TRBJ2-7, with a possible D match to TRBD2 (6 bases). This CDR3 is 16 amino acids long. Germline V gives CDR1 LGHDT, CDR2 YNNKEL (reference sequence). Trimming stripped 4 bases from V and 2 bases from J, with 18 bases between. The CDR3 sequence is CASSPTPGTPPYEQYF. The CDR3 DNA is TGTGCCAGCAGCCCTACCCCCGGGACTCCTCCCTACGAGCAGTACTTC.

This rearrangement joins TRBV2 to TRBJ2-1, with TRBD2 matching 11 bases. V lost 6 bases and J lost 10; bases outside the gene matches: 11. The CDR3 length is 15 residues. Germline V gives CDR1 SNHLY, CDR2 FYNNEI. CDR3: CASRPGLAGPGEQFF. The CDR3 nucleotides read TGTGCCAGCAGGCCAGGACTAGCGGGTCCCGGGGAGCAGTTCTTC.

The chain carries TRBV19 and TRBJ1-1, with no clear D. Trimming cost V 3 bases and J 0 bases, with 11 bases left between them. Germline V gene lookup returns CDR1 LNHDA and CDR2 SQIVND (reference sequence). There are 15 residues in the CDR3. The CDR3 DNA reads TGTGCCAGTAGTATTGTGTACAGATTGAACACTGAAGCTTTCTTT. Its translation is CASSIVYRLNTEAFF. Filled out from reference TRBV19 and TRBJ1-1, the complete variable domain reads DGGITQSPKYLFRKEGQNVTLSCEQNLNHDAMYWYRQDPGQGLRLIYYSQIVNDFQKGDIAEGYSVSREKKESFPLTVTSAQKNPTAFYLCASSIVYRLNTEAFFGQGTRLTVV.